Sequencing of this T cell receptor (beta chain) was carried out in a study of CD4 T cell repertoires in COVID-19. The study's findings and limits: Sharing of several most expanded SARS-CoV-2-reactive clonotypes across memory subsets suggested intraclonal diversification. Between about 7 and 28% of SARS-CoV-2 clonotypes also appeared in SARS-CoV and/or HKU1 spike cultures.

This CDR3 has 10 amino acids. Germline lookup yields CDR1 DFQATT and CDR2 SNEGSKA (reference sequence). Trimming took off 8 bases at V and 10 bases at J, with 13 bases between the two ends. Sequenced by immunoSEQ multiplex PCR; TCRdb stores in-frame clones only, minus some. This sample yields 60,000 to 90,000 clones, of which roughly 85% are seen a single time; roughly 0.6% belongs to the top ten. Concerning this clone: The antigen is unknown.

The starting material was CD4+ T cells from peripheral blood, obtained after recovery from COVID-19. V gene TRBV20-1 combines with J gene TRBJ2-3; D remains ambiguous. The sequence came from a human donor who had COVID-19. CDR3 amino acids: CSTTTIPQYF. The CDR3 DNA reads TGCAGTACTACTACAATTCCGCAGTATTTT.